One TCR beta chain is described in this entry. This sample was included in a study of CD8 T cells in Susac syndrome. Germline V gene data show CDR1 as SEHNR and CDR2 as FQNEAQ (reference sequence). The CDR3 loop spans 16 amino acids. J gave up 4 bases and V 2 bases, and 5 bases lay outside the gene matches. An input of about 0.45 to 1 ug of RNA was subjected to reverse transcription using random hexamers. With immunoSEQ multiplex PCR, TCR beta CDR3 was amplified across 54 Vbeta and 13 Jbeta. TCRdb re-analysed the immunoSEQ multiplex PCR reads in MiXCR, keeping a single row per CDR3 protein. The table has more than 130,000 distinct CDR3 sequences, 94% seen once; the top ten hold about 0.26%.

The sequenced sample was CD8+ T cells from PBMCs. The clonotype comes from a human donor in good health. The chain links TRBV7-9 to TRBJ2-5, with 12 positions matching TRBD1. CDR3 sequence (DNA): TGTGCCAGCAGCTTAACCCGGGACAGGGGGCGAGAGACCCAGTACTTC. It is translated as CASSLTRDRGRETQYF.